This entry lists 6 T cell receptor beta chains sequenced from one sample in a study of CD8 T cells in ankylosing spondylitis. TCRdb independently ran MiXCR on the 5' RACE reads; one entry per CDR3 protein. This sample has about 100,000 distinct CDR3 sequences, with around 24% found just once. Sequencing used synovial fluid, either unsorted or a sorted T cell fraction (not recorded which). Every receptor here comes from a male donor with ankylosing spondylitis.

This clonotype has at least ten counts. The chain uses TRBV14 and TRBJ1-2; maybe TRBD1 (5 bases). CDR1 SGHDN and CDR2 FVKESK come from the germline V gene. The CDR3 is 15 residues long. The V gene lost 4 bases and the J gene lost 4 bases, with 16 bases spanning the gap. The CDR3 region is CASSLTGGTGYGYTF. DNA for the CDR3: TGTGCCAGCAGCCTCACGGGGGGAACGGGCTATGGCTACACCTTC.

The V and J genes are TRBV6-2 or TRBV6-3 and TRBJ2-7; the match to TRBD2 covers 16 bases. The CDR3 totals 19 residues. J lost 3 bases, V lost 5 bases, and 13 bases had no gene match. Germline CDR1 reads MNHEY; CDR2 reads SVGEGT. The CDR3: CASSTATGTSGRVSYEQYV. DNA of the CDR3: TGTGCCAGCAGTACCGCGACCGGGACTAGCGGGAGGGTAAGCTACGAGCAGTACGTC.

This clonotype was detected many times. The chain links TRBV12-3 or TRBV12-4 to TRBJ2-3; D uncertain. With 2 bases removed from V and 8 bases from J, the gap between germline ends came to 5 bases. CDR3 length equals 11 residues. CDR3 sequence (DNA): TGTGCCAGCAGTTTATACGTTACGCAGTATTTT. Protein: CASSLYVTQYF.

This clonotype was found many times. This chain uses TRBV18 with TRBJ2-5; D may correspond to TRBD1 or TRBD2 (5 bases each). There are 13 residues in the CDR3. The germline CDR1 and CDR2 sequences are KGHSH and LQKENI. Trimming took 4 bases from V and 5 from J, leaving 11 bases between them. The CDR3 here is CASSRAEGETQYF. The CDR3 DNA reads TGTGCCAGCTCACGTGCCGAGGGGGAGACCCAGTACTTC.

The J gene is TRBJ1-6, the V gene TRBV5-6; weak D call: TRBD1 (6 bases). Germline CDR1 is SGHDT and CDR2 is YYEEEE. Trimming stripped 4 bases from V and 9 bases from J, with 17 bases between. The CDR3 is 15 amino acids. The CDR3 is CASSPLGGAGSPLHF. The CDR3 coding sequence is TGTGCCAGCAGCCCCCTCGGGGGGGCGGGTTCACCCCTCCACTTT.

About this clonotype itself: Germline is not matched at one junction end, which may reflect a read error. V is TRBV12-3 or TRBV12-4 and J is TRBJ2-3; 7 bases line up with TRBD1. The CDR3 runs 15 residues. Here the CDR3 reads CASSLAGGLTDTQYF. CDR3 coding DNA: TGTGCCAGCAGTCTAGCAGGGGGTTTGACAGATACGCAGTATTTT.